The present T cell receptor (beta chain) was sequenced within a study of CD8 T cells in ankylosing spondylitis. Overall study findings and caveats: What seemed typical of ankylosing spondylitis blood was a TCR beta motif built from roughly eight highly homologous variants.

CDR3 length equals 12 residues. Per the germline V gene, CDR1 is SGHDT and CDR2 is YYEEEE. Trimming pared 9 bases from V and 1 base from J, leaving 10 bases between. This clonotype has a count of ten or more. Its antigen is not identified. Quantitative 5'-RACE with molecular barcodes generated TCR beta libraries. Each CDR3 protein is one row after TCRdb ran MiXCR on the 5' RACE reads. The sample consists of more than 400,000 distinct CDR3 sequences, approximately 5.3% of them appearing once. This sequence was found in a male donor with ankylosing spondylitis. The rearrangement links TRBV5-6 to TRBJ1-1; D is unresolved. Sequencing was carried out using blood, either unsorted or a sorted T cell fraction (not recorded which). The CDR3 DNA reads as TGTGCCACCCACGTTGGGAACACTGAAGCTTTCTTT. This translates into CATHVGNTEAFF.